This note documents a single T cell receptor (beta chain) sequence. Its target is unknown. This specimen belongs to a study of post-analysis software for immune sequencing data. Study-wide background: Some patients lacked subtype; others had relapsing-remitting, secondary progressive or progressive-relapsing disease. Study conclusions and caveats: Multiple sclerosis patients showed significantly lower normalized Chao1 diversity than controls did. Five or six TRBV segments were more frequent in patients than controls; TRBV5-6, TRBV5-1 and TRBV20-1 belonged to this group.

The library was made from cDNA and included unique molecular identifiers. There were about 1 to 10 million T cells, and approximately 500,000 cDNA molecules came from them. MiXCR was run by TCRdb on the PCR reads, yielding one entry per CDR3 protein. This sample yields some 500,000 distinct CDR3 sequences, of which roughly 46% are seen a single time; about 12% belongs to the top ten. Deletions cut 3 bases from V and 2 bases from J, with 15 bases between. This CDR3 region has 15 residues. Germline CDR1 is DFQATT and CDR2 is SNEGSKA (reference sequence). This chain connects TRBV20-1 to TRBJ2-3; either TRBD1 or TRBD2 may supply D (6 bases each). Material for sequencing was blood. This TCR derives from a girl aged 10-17 years with multiple sclerosis. CDR3 coding DNA: TGCAGTGCTAGGACGGCGGGACAACTCACAGATACGCAGTATTTT. This encodes CSARTAGQLTDTQYF.